Listed here are 19 T cell receptor beta chains from one sample, sequenced in a study of glioma-infiltrating T cells after dendritic cell vaccination. Clones were read by immunoSEQ multiplex PCR, and TCRdb kept only the in-frame ones, dropping some. The data contain tens of thousands of clones, roughly four fifths of them singletons. Indicated time point: after dendritic cell vaccination, including at tumor progression/relapse. Sequenced here: blood, sampled after dendritic cell vaccination. The receptor source for this set is a human donor with glioblastoma.

This chain connects TRBV15 to TRBJ1-3; the match to TRBD1 covers 12 bases. CDR3 length: 16 residues. The V gene end was trimmed by 5 bases and the J gene end by 0 bases; junction bases not matched to a gene: 2. CDR1 LNHNV and CDR2 YYDKDF come from the germline V gene (reference sequence). CDR3: CATSWGQGASGNTIYF. CDR3 sequence (DNA): TGTGCCACCAGCTGGGGACAGGGGGCCTCTGGAAACACCATATATTTT.

This clone was observed a handful of times. V gene TRBV9 combines with J gene TRBJ1-1; no clear D gene. This CDR3 has 13 amino acids. With 4 bases removed from V and 8 bases from J, the gap between germline ends came to 15 bases. Germline assignment: CDR1 SGDLS and CDR2 YYNGEE. CDR3 bases: TGTGCCAGCAGCCGTAGAGGGCAGACGGAAGCTTTCTTT. As protein: CASSRRGQTEAFF.

CDR3 residues: CASTITGGGTEAFF. DNA of the CDR3: TGTGCCAGTACCATAACAGGGGGGGGCACTGAAGCTTTCTTT. This rearrangement joins TRBV19 to TRBJ1-1, with TRBD1 matching 8 bases. Trimming removed 7 bases from V and 4 bases from J; junction bases left unmatched: 8. The CDR3 extends over 14 amino acids. CDR1 and CDR2 from the germline V gene are LNHDA and SQIVND (reference sequence).

V is TRBV7-2 and J is TRBJ1-2; a weak D match, TRBD1 (5 bases). V shed 2 bases and J shed 5 bases, with 15 bases lying between them. Germline assignment: CDR1 SGHTA and CDR2 FQGNSA. This CDR3 contains 15 residues. This CDR3 reads CASSLNVAGYYGYTF. The CDR3 DNA reads TGTGCCAGCAGCTTAAATGTGGCAGGGTATTATGGCTACACCTTC.

V is TRBV21-1 and J is TRBJ2-3; TRBD1, the D gene given by the table, was not confirmed from the DNA. TRBV21-1 is classified as a pseudogene. CDR3 length equals 15 residues. CDR3 nucleotides: TGTGCCAGCAGCAACCGGGACAGGGGCACAGATACGCAGTATTTT. Translated: CASSNRDRGTDTQYF.

The chain recombines TRBV25-1 with TRBJ2-2; D unresolved. The ends were cut back, 3 bases at V and 2 bases at J, with 7 bases in the middle. Per germline, CDR1 MGHDK and CDR2 SYGVNS. The CDR3 loop spans 14 amino acids. In nucleotides, the CDR3 is TGTGCCAGCAGTGAGTTCCCAAACACCGGGGAGCTGTTTTTT. It encodes CASSEFPNTGELFF.

This clone was recorded once. The CDR3 DNA reads as TGCGCCAGCAGCATTTGGGACAGCAGTGAAAAACTGTTTTTT. Protein product: CASSIWDSSEKLFF. This rearrangement joins TRBV5-1 to TRBJ1-4; TRBD1 matches 7 bases. Germline trimming cut 4 bases from V and 7 bases from J; bases unmatched to any gene: 7. Germline V CDR1 and CDR2: SGHRS, YFSETQ. There are 14 residues in the CDR3.

This clone was counted once. The rearrangement links TRBV7-6 to TRBJ2-3, with D hard to call. This CDR3 comprises 13 residues. Looked up from germline, CDR1 is SGHVS and CDR2 is FNYEAQ. V dropped 4 bases and J dropped 3 bases, with 8 bases sitting between them. The CDR3 nucleotides are TGTGCCAGCAGCTCTCCCAGAACAGATACGCAGTATTTT. Translated, it gives CASSSPRTDTQYF.

This clone was detected only a few times. The rearrangement uses TRBV7-9 and TRBJ2-2, with D hard to call. The ends were cut back, 3 bases at V and 4 bases at J, with 3 bases in the middle. The CDR3 consists of 12 residues. The germline V gene has CDR1 SEHNR and CDR2 FQNEAQ (reference sequence). The CDR3 DNA reads as TGTGCCAGCAGCTTGAGCACCGGGGAGCTGTTTTTT. Its protein product is CASSLSTGELFF.

This clone came up a few times. The V call is TRBV2, the J call TRBJ1-5; 7 bases are shared with TRBD1. The V gene end was trimmed by 6 bases and the J gene end by 1 base; junction bases not matched to a gene: 3. The germline CDR1 and CDR2 sequences are SNHLY and FYNNEI. This CDR3 is 14 amino acids long. The CDR3 DNA follows: TGTGCCAGCAGCCAGACAGGGAGCAATCAGCCCCAGCATTTT. Protein sequence: CASSQTGSNQPQHF. The whole variable domain, remainder taken from reference TRBV2 and TRBJ1-5, is EPEVTQTPSHQVTQMGQEVILRCVPISNHLYFYWYRQILGQKVEFLVSFYNNEISEKSEIFDDQFSVERPDGSNFTLKIRSTKLEDSAMYFCASSQTGSNQPQHFGDGTRLSIL.

V usage is TRBV2 and J usage is TRBJ1-6; 8 bases fit TRBD1. J lost 5 bases, V lost 7 bases, and 4 bases had no gene match. The CDR3 is 14 amino acids. Per germline, CDR1 SNHLY and CDR2 FYNNEI. For the CDR3, the DNA is TGTGCCAGCAAAGGACAGGGCAATAATTCACCCCTCCACTTT. As protein: CASKGQGNNSPLHF.

V and J are TRBV4-2 and TRBJ2-5; TRBD2 matches at 11 bases. The CDR3 contains 18 residues. Trimming removed 0 bases from V and 5 bases from J; junction bases left unmatched: 11. Looked up from germline, CDR1 is LGHNA and CDR2 is YNFKEQ. The CDR3 loop reads CASSQDGNSGRVRETQYF. CDR3 in DNA: TGTGCCAGCAGCCAAGATGGTAATAGCGGGAGGGTTCGGGAGACCCAGTACTTC.

V and J are TRBV19 and TRBJ2-5; a possible D gene is TRBD1 (6 bases). CDR1 is LNHDA, CDR2 SQIVND, per germline (reference sequence). Trimming left V 5 bases short and J 0 bases short, with 10 bases between. The CDR3 has 14 amino acids. As DNA, the CDR3 is TGTGCCAGTAGTCCGGGACAATACCAAGAGACCCAGTACTTC. Its translation: CASSPGQYQETQYF.

V is TRBV7-6 and J is TRBJ1-6; 7 nucleotides match TRBD1. Trimming at V came to 5 bases and at J to 5 bases, leaving 3 bases not matched to a gene. Germline V gene lookup returns CDR1 SGHVS and CDR2 FNYEAQ. The CDR3 has 14 amino acids. The CDR3 spells CASSRDRNNSPLHF. CDR3 DNA: TGTGCCAGCAGCCGGGACAGAAATAATTCACCCCTCCACTTT.

This clone was found a few times. In DNA, the CDR3 is TGTGCCAGCAGCTCGGGACAGGGGGACACTGAAGCTTTCTTT. This translates into CASSSGQGDTEAFF. The rearrangement links TRBV13 to TRBJ1-1, with 11 bases aligning to TRBD1. The trim removed 4 bases at V and 3 bases at J, leaving 1 base unmatched. Germline V gene data show CDR1 as PRHDT and CDR2 as FYEKMQ (reference sequence). The CDR3 has 14 amino acids.

The chain has TRBV10-3 and TRBJ2-2, with 11 bases aligning to TRBD1. CDR1 ENHRY and CDR2 SYGVKD come from the germline V gene. V shed 7 bases and J 3 bases; nucleotides not matched to a gene: 7. The CDR3 contains 16 residues. The CDR3 nucleotides read TGTGCCATCAACCCGGACAGGGGGCAGGACACCGGGGAGCTGTTTTTT. It encodes CAINPDRGQDTGELFF.

This clone appeared a few times. J is TRBJ2-7 and V is TRBV1; no check of the table's D call, TRBD2, against the DNA was made. TRBV1 is tagged as a pseudogene. CDR3 size: 15 residues. CDR3 protein: CTSSQPLAGEYEQYV. The CDR3 DNA reads as TGCACCAGCAGCCAACCACTAGCGGGAGAATACGAGCAGTACGTC.

The chain combines TRBV18 with TRBJ2-3, with TRBD1 as a possible D gene (6 bases). Germline V lookup: CDR1 KGHSH, CDR2 LQKENI. With 3 bases removed from V and 1 base from J, the gap between germline ends came to 17 bases. This CDR3 is 17 amino acids long. CDR3 nucleotide sequence: TGTGCCAGCTCACCTGTAGGGGGTGGCCAGGGCACAGATACGCAGTATTTT. Its protein product is CASSPVGGGQGTDTQYF.

The chain uses TRBV6-1 and TRBJ2-3; TRBD1 agrees at 8 bases. In germline, CDR1 is MNHNS, CDR2 SASEGT. The CDR3 covers 15 residues. V was pared by 4 bases and J by 2 bases, with 5 bases of the junction left unmatched. The CDR3 region has the DNA TGTGCCAGCAGTGCACCGGGACAGGTCACAGATACGCAGTATTTT. It specifies CASSAPGQVTDTQYF.